What follows are 14 T cell receptor beta chains derived from one specimen sequenced in a study of blood T cell repertoires in COVID-19. TCRdb keeps only in-frame clones here, not all; method: immunoSEQ multiplex PCR. Found here are around 160,000 clones, 80% of them singletons; the top ten hold approximately 6%. The sample consisted of PBMCs or T cells enriched from blood (not recorded which). The receptor set was obtained from a man in his forties who had recovered from COVID-19.

V gene TRBV30 combines with J gene TRBJ1-5; no clear D. Trimming removed 5 bases at V and 0 bases at J, with 5 bases between. The CDR3 runs 12 residues. The germline gives CDR1 GTSNPN, CDR2 SVGIG (reference sequence). CDR3 sequence (DNA): TGTGCCTGGTTATATAGCAATCAGCCCCAGCATTTT. Residues: CAWLYSNQPQHF.

The chain uses TRBV16 and TRBJ1-1; 10 nucleotides align to TRBD1. The CDR3 spans 14 residues. Trimming took 2 bases from V and 4 from J; bases not matched to a gene: 1. Germline V gene lookup returns CDR1 KGHSY and CDR2 FQNENV. The DNA of the CDR3 is TGTGCCAGCAGCCAACGGACAGGGGGCACTGAAGCTTTCTTT. Protein sequence: CASSQRTGGTEAFF. The full variable domain, rest sourced from reference TRBV16 and TRBJ1-1, is GEEVAQTPKHLVRGEGQKAKLYCAPIKGHSYVFWYQQVLKNEFKFLISFQNENVFDETGMPKERFSAKCLPNSPCSLEIQATKLEDSAVYFCASSQRTGGTEAFFGQGTRLTVV.

This chain uses TRBV30 with TRBJ1-4; unclear D gene. Trimming cost V 2 bases and J 8 bases, with 6 bases left between them. Germline lookup yields CDR1 GTSNPN and CDR2 SVGIG (reference sequence). CDR3 length: 11 amino acids. The CDR3 here is CAWSRREKLFF. The CDR3 coding sequence is TGTGCCTGGAGTAGGAGGGAAAAACTGTTTTTT.

The rearrangement links TRBV27 to TRBJ2-2; the D gene is possibly TRBD1 (6 bases). V was clipped by 8 bases and J by 6 bases, with 16 bases between them. Per the germline V gene, CDR1 is MNHEY and CDR2 is SMNVEV (reference sequence). This CDR3 region has 14 residues. The CDR3 sequence is CASRWQGHSGELFF. The CDR3 DNA is TGTGCCAGCCGTTGGCAGGGGCATTCCGGGGAGCTGTTTTTT.

The rearrangement joins TRBV10-1 to TRBJ2-1; tentative D call: TRBD2 (6 bases). Per germline, CDR1 WNHNN and CDR2 SYGVQD (reference sequence). The CDR3 is made up of 14 amino acids. V was cut by 6 bases and J by 8 bases, with 17 bases left in between. In DNA form, the CDR3 reads TGCGCCAGCAGGGGCCTCGGAGGGTCGGATGAGCAGTTCTTC. This codes for CASRGLGGSDEQFF.

The chain is built from TRBV5-1 and TRBJ2-2; D uncertain. Germline V gene data show CDR1 as SGHRS and CDR2 as YFSETQ. Trimming pared 0 bases from V and 3 bases from J, leaving 6 bases between. This CDR3 has 14 residues. This CDR3 reads CASSLGAHTGELFF. The CDR3 DNA sequence: TGCGCCAGCAGCTTGGGGGCCCACACCGGGGAGCTGTTTTTT.

The rearrangement links TRBV27 to TRBJ2-2, with TRBD1 as a possible D gene (5 bases). Trimming shortened V by 7 bases and J by 7 bases, and 13 bases separated the two germline ends. The CDR3 has 13 residues. CDR1 is MNHEY, CDR2 SMNVEV, per germline (reference sequence). The CDR3 DNA sequence: TGTGCCAGCATAGGGGCCCACGACGGGGAGCTGTTTTTT. Residues: CASIGAHDGELFF.

V and J are TRBV11-2 and TRBJ2-2; D gene unclear. V gave up 1 base and J gave up 0 bases, with 6 bases separating them. Germline V gene data show CDR1 as SGHAT and CDR2 as FQNNGV. The CDR3 runs to 15 residues. The CDR3 reads CASSLALANTGELFF. CDR3 coding DNA: TGTGCCAGCAGCTTAGCCCTAGCGAACACCGGGGAGCTGTTTTTT.

The chain links TRBV6-5 to TRBJ1-2, with D unclear. The germline V gene encodes CDR1 MNHEY and CDR2 SVGAGI. The length of the CDR3 is 14 residues. With 5 bases removed from V and 2 bases from J, the gap between germline ends came to 12 bases. The CDR3 DNA sequence: TGTGCCAGCAGTCTCCGGATGGGCAACTATGGCTACACCTTC. Residues: CASSLRMGNYGYTF.

This chain uses TRBV14 with TRBJ2-1, with D tentatively TRBD2 (6 bases). V lost 1 base and J lost 15, with 25 bases in between. Germline values: CDR1 SGHDN, CDR2 FVKESK. This CDR3 spans 16 amino acids. The CDR3 loop reads CASSQAPGLTPSSPFF. The CDR3 DNA reads as TGTGCCAGCAGCCAAGCCCCGGGACTGACCCCCTCCAGTCCGTTCTTC.

The chain links TRBV5-1 to TRBJ2-4, with 9 bases lining up with TRBD1. V shed 0 bases and J 5 bases; nucleotides not matched to a gene: 3. The V gene's germline CDR1 is SGHRS and CDR2 YFSETQ. The CDR3 covers 15 residues. The CDR3 reads CASSLETGGENIQYF. DNA for the CDR3: TGCGCCAGCAGCTTGGAAACAGGGGGCGAAAACATTCAGTACTTC.

V and J are TRBV18 and TRBJ1-2; 9 bases line up with TRBD1. This CDR3 has 15 residues. Per germline, CDR1 KGHSH and CDR2 LQKENI. V lost 3 bases and J lost 5; bases outside the gene matches: 7. The chain's CDR3 is CASSPLDRGGYGYTF. DNA for the CDR3: TGTGCCAGCTCACCTTTGGACAGGGGAGGATATGGCTACACCTTC. The full variable domain, with the rest looked up from reference TRBV18 and TRBJ1-2, is NAGVMQNPRHLVRRRGQEARLRCSPMKGHSHVYWYRQLPEEGLKFMVYLQKENIIDESGMPKERFSAEFPKEGPSILRIQQVVRGDSAAYFCASSPLDRGGYGYTFGSGTRLTVV.

V is TRBV7-2 and J is TRBJ2-3; TRBD2 aligns across 13 bases. The CDR3 runs 16 residues. CDR1 and CDR2 (germline): SGHTA, FQGNSA. With 5 bases clipped from V and 1 base from J, the junction kept 3 bases outside the gene matches. CDR3 loop: CASSRGLAGGTDTQYF. The CDR3 region has the DNA TGTGCCAGCAGCCGTGGACTAGCGGGGGGCACAGATACGCAGTATTTT.

The genes are TRBV19 and TRBJ1-2; maybe TRBD1 (5 bases). This CDR3 comprises 13 residues. Per the germline V gene, CDR1 is LNHDA and CDR2 is SQIVND (reference sequence). Trimming removed 2 bases at V and 8 bases at J, with 12 bases between. Here the CDR3 DNA reads TGTGCCAGTAGTATAAGCCAGGGAAGGGGCTACACCTTC. Translated, it gives CASSISQGRGYTF.